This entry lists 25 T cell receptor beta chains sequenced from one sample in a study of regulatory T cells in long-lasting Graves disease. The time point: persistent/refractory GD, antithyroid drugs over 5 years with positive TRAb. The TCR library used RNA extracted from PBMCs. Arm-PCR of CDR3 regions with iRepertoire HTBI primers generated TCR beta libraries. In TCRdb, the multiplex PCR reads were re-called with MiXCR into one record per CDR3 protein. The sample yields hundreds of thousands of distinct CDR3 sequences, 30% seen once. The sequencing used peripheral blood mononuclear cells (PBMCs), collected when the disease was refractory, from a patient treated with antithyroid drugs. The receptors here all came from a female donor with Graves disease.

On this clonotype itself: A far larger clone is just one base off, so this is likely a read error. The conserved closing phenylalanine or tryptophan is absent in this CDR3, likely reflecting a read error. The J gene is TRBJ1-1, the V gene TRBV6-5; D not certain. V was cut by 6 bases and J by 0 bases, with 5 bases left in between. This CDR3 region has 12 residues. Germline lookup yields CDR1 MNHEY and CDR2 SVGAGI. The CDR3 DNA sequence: TGTGCCAGCAGGGCAGTGAACACTGAAGCTTTCTCT. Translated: CASRAVNTEAFS.

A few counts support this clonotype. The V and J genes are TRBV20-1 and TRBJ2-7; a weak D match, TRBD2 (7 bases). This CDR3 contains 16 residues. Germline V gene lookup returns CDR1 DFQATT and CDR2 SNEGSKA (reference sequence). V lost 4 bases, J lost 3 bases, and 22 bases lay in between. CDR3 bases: TGCAGTGCTATGGCGGGTGGGGGCCCGGGGGGCTACGAGCAGTACTTC. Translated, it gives CSAMAGGGPGGYEQYF.

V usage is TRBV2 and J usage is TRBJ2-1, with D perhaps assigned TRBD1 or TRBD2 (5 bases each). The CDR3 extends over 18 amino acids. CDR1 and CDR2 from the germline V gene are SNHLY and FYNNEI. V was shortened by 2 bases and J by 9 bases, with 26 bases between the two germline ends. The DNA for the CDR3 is TGTGCCAGCAGTGAATCCGGAGGTGTGGCTAGGGGCAGTCCTGAGCAGTTCTTC. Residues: CASSESGGVARGSPEQFF.

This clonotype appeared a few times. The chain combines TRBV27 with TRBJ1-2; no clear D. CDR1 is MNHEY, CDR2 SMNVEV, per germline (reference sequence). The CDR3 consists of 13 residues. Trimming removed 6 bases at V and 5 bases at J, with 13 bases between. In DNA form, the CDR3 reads TGTGCCAGCAGCCCTCGCCCCTTGTATGGCTACACCTTC. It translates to CASSPRPLYGYTF.

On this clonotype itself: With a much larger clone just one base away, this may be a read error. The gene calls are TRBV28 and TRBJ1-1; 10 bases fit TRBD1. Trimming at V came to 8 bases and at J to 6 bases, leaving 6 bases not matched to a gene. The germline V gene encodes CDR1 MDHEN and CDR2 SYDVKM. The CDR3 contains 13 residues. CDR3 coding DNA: TGTGCCAGCGGGACAGGGGAGGGTCCTGAAGCTTTCTTT. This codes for CASGTGEGPEAFF.

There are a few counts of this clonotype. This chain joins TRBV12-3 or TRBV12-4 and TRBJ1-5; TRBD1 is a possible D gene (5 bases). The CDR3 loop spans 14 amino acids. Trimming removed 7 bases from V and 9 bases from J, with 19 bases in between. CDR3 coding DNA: TGTGCCAGCACCCCGGGTCGGGGGACTGGGCCCCAGCATTTT. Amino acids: CASTPGRGTGPQHF.

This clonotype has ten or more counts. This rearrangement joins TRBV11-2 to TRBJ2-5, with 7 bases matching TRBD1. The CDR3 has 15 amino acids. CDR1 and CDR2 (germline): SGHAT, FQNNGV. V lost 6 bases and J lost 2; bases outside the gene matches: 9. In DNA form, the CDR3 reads TGTGCCAGCAGAAGGGCTTCAGGGGGACAAGAGACCCAGTACTTC. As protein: CASRRASGGQETQYF.

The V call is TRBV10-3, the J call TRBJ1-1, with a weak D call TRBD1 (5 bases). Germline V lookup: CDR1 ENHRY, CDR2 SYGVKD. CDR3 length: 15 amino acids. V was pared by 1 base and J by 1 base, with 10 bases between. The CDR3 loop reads CAISEFGGGNTEAFF. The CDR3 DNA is TGTGCCATCAGTGAGTTCGGGGGAGGGAACACTGAAGCTTTCTTT.

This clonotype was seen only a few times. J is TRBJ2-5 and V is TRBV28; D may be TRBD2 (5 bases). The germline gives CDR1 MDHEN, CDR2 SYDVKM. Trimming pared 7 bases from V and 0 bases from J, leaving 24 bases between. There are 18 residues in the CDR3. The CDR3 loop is CASTDNDRASKYQETQYF. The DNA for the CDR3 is TGTGCCAGCACTGATAATGACCGGGCTAGCAAGTACCAAGAGACCCAGTACTTC. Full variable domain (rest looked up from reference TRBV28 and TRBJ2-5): DVKVTQSSRYLVKRTGEKVFLECVQDMDHENMFWYRQDPGLGLRLIYFSYDVKMKEKGDIPEGYSVSREKKERFSLILESASTNQTSMYLCASTDNDRASKYQETQYFGPGTRLLVL.

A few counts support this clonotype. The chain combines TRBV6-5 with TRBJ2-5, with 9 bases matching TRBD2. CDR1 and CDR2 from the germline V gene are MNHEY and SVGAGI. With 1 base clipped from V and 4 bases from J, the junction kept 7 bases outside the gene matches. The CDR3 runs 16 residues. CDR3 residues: CASSYLVAGVSETQYF. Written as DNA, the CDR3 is TGTGCCAGCAGTTACTTGGTAGCGGGAGTCTCAGAGACCCAGTACTTC.

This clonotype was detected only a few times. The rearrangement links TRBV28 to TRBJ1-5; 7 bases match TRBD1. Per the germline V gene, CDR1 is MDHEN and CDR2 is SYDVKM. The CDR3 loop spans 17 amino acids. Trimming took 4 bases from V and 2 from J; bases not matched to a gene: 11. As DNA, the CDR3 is TGTGCCAGCAGTTCCATAACAGGGGTGAGGGGCAATCAGCCCCAGCATTTT. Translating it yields CASSSITGVRGNQPQHF.

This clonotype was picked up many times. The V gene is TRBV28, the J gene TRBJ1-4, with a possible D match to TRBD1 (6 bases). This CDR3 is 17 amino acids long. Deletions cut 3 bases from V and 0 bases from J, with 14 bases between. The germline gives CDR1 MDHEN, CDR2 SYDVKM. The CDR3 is CASSLSSGGATNEKLFF. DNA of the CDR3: TGTGCCAGCAGTTTGAGTTCGGGGGGCGCAACTAATGAAAAACTGTTTTTT.

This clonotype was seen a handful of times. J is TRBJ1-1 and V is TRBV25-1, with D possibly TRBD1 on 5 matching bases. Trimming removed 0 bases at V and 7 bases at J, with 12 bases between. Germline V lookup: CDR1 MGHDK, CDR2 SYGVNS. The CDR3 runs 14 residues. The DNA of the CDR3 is TGTGCCAGCAGTGAATATATTCAGGGAGGTGAAGCTTTCTTT. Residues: CASSEYIQGGEAFF.

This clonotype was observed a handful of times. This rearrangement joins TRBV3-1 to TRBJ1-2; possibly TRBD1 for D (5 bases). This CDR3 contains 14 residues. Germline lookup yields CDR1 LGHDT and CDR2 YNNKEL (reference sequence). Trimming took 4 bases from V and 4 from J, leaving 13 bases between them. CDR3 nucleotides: TGTGCCAGCAGCCCAGGGATCGGGGCCTATGGCTACACCTTC. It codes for CASSPGIGAYGYTF.

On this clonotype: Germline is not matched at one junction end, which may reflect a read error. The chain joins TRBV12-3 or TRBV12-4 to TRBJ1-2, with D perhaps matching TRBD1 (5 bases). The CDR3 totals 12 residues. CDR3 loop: CASSVLGVGHTF. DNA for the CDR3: TGTGCCAGCAGTGTCCTGGGGGTTGGCCACACCTTC.

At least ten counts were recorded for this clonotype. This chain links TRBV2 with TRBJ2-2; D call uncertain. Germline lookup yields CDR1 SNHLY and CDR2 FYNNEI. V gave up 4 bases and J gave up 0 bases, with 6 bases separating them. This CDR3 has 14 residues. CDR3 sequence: CASSVSANTGELFF. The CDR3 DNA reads TGTGCCAGCAGTGTAAGCGCGAACACCGGGGAGCTGTTTTTT. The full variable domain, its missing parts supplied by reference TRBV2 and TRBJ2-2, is EPEVTQTPSHQVTQMGQEVILRCVPISNHLYFYWYRQILGQKVEFLVSFYNNEISEKSEIFDDQFSVERPDGSNFTLKIRSTKLEDSAMYFCASSVSANTGELFFGEGSRLTVL.

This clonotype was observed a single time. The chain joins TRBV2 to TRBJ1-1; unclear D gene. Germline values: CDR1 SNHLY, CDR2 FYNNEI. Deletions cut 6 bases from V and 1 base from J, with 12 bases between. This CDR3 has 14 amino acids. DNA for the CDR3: TGTGCCAGCAGCAAGACGGATACGAACACTGAAGCTTTCTTT. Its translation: CASSKTDTNTEAFF.

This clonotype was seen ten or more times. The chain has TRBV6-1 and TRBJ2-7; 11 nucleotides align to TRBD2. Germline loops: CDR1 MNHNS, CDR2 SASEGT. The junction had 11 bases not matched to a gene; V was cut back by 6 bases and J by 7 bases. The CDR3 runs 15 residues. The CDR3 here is CASRTTGTSGWEQYF. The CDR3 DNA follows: TGTGCCAGCAGAACCACCGGGACTAGCGGCTGGGAGCAGTACTTC.

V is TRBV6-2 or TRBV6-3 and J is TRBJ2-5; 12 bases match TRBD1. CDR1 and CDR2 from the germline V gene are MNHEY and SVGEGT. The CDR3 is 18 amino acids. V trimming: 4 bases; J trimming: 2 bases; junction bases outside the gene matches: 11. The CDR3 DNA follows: TGTGCCAGCAGTTCCGGGACAGGGGGCGCGGTAAGGCAAGAGACCCAGTACTTC. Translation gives CASSSGTGGAVRQETQYF.

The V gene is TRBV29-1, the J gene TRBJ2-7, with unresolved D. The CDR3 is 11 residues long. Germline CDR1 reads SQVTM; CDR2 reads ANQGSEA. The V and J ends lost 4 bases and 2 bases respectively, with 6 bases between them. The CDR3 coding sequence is TGCAGCGTTGTCTCCACCTACGAGCAGTACTTC. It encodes CSVVSTYEQYF.

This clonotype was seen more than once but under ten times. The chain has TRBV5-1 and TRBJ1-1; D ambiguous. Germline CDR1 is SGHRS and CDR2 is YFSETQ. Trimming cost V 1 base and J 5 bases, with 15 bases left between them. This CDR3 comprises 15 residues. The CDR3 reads CASSLLTNSGTEAFF. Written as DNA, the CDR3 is TGCGCCAGCAGCTTGCTGACGAACAGCGGGACTGAAGCTTTCTTT.

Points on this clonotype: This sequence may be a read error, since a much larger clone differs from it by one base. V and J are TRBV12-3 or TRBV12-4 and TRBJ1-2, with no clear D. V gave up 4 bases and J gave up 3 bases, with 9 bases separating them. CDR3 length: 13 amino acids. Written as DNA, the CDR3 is TGTGCCAGCAGTTACTCGAAGGACTATGGCTACACCTTC. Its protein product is CASSYSKDYGYTF.

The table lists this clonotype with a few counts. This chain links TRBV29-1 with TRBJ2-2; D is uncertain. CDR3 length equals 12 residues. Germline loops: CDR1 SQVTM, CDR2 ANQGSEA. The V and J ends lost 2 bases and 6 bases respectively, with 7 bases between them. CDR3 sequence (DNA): TGCAGCGTTGAACCCTCGTCCGGGGAGCTGTTTTTT. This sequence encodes CSVEPSSGELFF.

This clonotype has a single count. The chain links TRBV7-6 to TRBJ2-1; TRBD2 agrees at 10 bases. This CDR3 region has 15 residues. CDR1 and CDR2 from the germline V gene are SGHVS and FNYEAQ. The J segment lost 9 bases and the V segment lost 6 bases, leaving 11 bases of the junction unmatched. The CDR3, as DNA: TGTGCCAGCAGTCCCGGGACTAGCGCCGTTGGTGAGCAGTTCTTC. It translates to CASSPGTSAVGEQFF.

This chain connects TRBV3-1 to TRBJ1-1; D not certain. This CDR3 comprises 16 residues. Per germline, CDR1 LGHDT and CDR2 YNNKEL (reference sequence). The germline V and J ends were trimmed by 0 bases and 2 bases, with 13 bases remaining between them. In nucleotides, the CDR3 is TGTGCCAGCAGCCAAGATGGTAGGGCGGGTAACACTGAAGCTTTCTTT. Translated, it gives CASSQDGRAGNTEAFF.